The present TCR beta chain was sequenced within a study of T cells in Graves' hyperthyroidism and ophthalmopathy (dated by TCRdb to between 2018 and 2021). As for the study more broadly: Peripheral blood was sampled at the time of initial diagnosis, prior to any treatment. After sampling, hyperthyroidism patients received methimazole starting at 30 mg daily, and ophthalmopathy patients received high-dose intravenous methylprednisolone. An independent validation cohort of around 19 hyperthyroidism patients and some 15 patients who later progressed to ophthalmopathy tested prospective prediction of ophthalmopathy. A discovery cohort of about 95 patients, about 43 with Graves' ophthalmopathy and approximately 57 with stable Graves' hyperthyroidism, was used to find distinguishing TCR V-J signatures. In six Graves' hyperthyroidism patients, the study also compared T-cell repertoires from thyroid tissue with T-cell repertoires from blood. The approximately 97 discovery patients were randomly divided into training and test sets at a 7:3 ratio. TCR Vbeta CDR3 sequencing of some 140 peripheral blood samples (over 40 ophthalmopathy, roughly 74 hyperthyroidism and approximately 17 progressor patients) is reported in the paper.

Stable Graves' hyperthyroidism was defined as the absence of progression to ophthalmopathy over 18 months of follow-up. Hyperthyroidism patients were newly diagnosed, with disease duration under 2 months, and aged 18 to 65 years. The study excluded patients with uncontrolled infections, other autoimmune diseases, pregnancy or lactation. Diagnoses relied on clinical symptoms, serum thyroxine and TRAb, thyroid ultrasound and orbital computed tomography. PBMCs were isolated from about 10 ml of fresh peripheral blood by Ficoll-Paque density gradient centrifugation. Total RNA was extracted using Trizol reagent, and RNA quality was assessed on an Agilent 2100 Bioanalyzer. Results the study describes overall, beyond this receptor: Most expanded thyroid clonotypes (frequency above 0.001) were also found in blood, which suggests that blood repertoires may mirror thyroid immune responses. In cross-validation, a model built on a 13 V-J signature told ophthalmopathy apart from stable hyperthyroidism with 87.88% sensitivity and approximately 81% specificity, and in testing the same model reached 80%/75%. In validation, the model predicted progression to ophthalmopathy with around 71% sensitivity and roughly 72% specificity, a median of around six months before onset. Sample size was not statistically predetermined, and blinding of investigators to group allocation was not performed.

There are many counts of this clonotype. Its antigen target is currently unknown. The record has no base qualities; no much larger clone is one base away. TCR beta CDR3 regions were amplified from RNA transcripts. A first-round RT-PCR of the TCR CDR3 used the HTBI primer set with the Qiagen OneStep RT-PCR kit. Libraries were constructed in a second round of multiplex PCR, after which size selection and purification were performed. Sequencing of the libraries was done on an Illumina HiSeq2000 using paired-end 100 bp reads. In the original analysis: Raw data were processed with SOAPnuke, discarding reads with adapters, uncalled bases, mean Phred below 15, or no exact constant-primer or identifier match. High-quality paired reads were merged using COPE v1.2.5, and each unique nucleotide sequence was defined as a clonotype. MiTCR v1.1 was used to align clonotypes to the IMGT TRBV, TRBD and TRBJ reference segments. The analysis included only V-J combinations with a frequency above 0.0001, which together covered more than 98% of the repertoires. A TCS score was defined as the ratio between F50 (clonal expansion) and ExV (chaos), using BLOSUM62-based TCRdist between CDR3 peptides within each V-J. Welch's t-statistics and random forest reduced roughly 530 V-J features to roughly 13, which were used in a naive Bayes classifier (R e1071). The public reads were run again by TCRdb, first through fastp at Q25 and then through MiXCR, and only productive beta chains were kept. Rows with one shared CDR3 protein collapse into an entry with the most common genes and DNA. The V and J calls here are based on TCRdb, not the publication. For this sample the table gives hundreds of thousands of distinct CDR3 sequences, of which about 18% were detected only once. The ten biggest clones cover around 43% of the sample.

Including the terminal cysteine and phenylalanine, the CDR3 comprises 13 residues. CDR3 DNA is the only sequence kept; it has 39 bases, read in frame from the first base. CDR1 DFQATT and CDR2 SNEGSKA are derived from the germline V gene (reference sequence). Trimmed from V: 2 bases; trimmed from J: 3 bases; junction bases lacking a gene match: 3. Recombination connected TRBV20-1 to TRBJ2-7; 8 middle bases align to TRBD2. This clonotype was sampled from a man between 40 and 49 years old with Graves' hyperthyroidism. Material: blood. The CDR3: CSARSGTSYEQYF. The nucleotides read TGCAGTGCTAGATCCGGGACTAGCTACGAGCAGTACTTC.